This T cell receptor (beta chain) comes out of a study of beta chain features in type 1 diabetes. Study observations and caveats: Within each of all four CD4+ subsets, Type 1 diabetes patients had TCRB CDR3s that were moderately but significantly shorter.

The CDR3 length is 14 residues. From germline, CDR1 is SEHNR and CDR2 FQNEAQ (reference sequence). Germline trimming cut 1 base from V and 8 bases from J; bases unmatched to any gene: 0. Investigators reverse transcribed all isolated RNA, so they sequenced expressed TCRB transcripts. Clones were sequenced by immunoSEQ multiplex PCR, and TCRdb holds only the in-frame ones, with some missing. Among around 180,000 clones listed, 6.5% to 9.5% were seen once. This clone has at least ten counts. Its cognate antigen is unknown. This clonotype originated in a middle-aged woman with type 1 diabetes. J is TRBJ2-1 and V is TRBV7-9, with TRBD2 identical over 12 bases. Sequenced: central memory CD4+ T cells from blood. CDR3 bases: TGTGCCAGCAGCTTAGGACTAGCGGGAGATGAGCAGTTCTTC. This gives the protein CASSLGLAGDEQFF.